This TCR beta chain was captured by sequencing in a study of identifying expanded T cells in peripheral blood. This CDR3 spans 15 amino acids. V lost 4 bases, J lost 3 bases, and 7 bases stayed unmatched. Germline V CDR1 and CDR2: LNHDA, SQIVND (reference sequence). Generated by immunoSEQ multiplex PCR, the TCRdb table keeps only in-frame clones and is missing some. The sample has under 130,000 clones, around nine tenths seen once. During the collection period, no donor immune events like infections were recorded. This TCR was sampled from a person aged 18 to 75 in good health. The chain employs TRBV19 and TRBJ1-2; 8 bases align to TRBD1. Sequenced material: blood. Written as DNA, the CDR3 is TGTGCCAGTAGTACAGGGGGCGCCGATTACTATGGCTACACCTTC. Its protein product is CASSTGGADYYGYTF. Together with reference TRBV19 and TRBJ1-2, the CDR3 gives the full variable domain: DGGITQSPKYLFRKEGQNVTLSCEQNLNHDAMYWYRQDPGQGLRLIYYSQIVNDFQKGDIAEGYSVSREKKESFPLTVTSAQKNPTAFYLCASSTGGADYYGYTFGSGTRLTVV.